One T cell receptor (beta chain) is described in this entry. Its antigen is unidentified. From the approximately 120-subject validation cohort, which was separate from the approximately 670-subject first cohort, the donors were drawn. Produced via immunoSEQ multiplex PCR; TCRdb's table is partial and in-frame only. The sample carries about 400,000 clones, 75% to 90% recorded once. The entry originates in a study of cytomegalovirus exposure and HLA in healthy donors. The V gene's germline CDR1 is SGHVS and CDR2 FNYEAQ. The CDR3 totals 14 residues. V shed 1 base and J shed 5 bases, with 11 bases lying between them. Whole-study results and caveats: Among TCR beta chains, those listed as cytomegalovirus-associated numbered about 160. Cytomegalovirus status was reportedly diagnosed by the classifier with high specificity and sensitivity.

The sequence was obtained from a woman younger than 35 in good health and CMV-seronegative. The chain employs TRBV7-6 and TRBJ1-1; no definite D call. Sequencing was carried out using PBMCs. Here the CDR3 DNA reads TGTGCCAGCAGCTTAGGTATCCTGAGGACTGAAGCTTTCTTT. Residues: CASSLGILRTEAFF.